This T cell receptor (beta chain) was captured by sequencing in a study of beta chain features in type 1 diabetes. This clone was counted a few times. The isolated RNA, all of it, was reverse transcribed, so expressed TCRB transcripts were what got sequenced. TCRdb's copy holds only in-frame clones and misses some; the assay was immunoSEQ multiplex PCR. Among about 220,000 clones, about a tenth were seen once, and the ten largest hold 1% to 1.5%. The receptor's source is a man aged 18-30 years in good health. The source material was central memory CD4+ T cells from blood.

Here the CDR3 reads CASGRSSYEQYF. CDR3 nucleotide sequence: TGTGCCTCGGGACGGAGCTCCTACGAGCAGTACTTC. The chain is built from TRBV30 and TRBJ2-7; either TRBD1 or TRBD2 may supply D (5 bases each). Trimming took off 7 bases at V and 0 bases at J, with 10 bases between the two ends. There are 12 residues in the CDR3. Germline V gives CDR1 GTSNPN, CDR2 SVGIG (reference sequence).